Presented here are 8 T cell receptor beta chains from one specimen sequenced in a study of T cell responses to AZD1222 COVID-19 vaccine. TCRdb's table, derived via immunoSEQ multiplex PCR, lists solely in-frame clones and lacks some. In the table there are some 150,000 clones, around 83% of which are singletons. Material: peripheral blood, obtained 28 days after the second AZD1222 dose. Receptor source: an adult who received the AZD1222 COVID-19 vaccine.

The rearrangement links TRBV20-1 to TRBJ1-5, with TRBD1 as a possible D gene (6 bases). CDR3 length equals 16 residues. Germline V gene data show CDR1 as DFQATT and CDR2 as SNEGSKA (reference sequence). V lost 3 bases, J lost 0 bases, and 15 bases lay in between. Here the CDR3 reads CSASRTVAYSNQPQHF. CDR3 coding DNA: TGCAGTGCTAGTAGGACAGTGGCCTATAGCAATCAGCCCCAGCATTTT.

This clone turned up a few times. The genes are TRBV5-8 and TRBJ1-1, with 11 bases lining up with TRBD1. The CDR3 totals 16 residues. J gave up 3 bases and V 3 bases, and 7 bases lay outside the gene matches. Germline V gene sequence: CDR1 SGHTS, CDR2 YDEGEE. CDR3 coding DNA: TGTGCCAGCAGCTCAGGACAGGGGGCGTCGGACACTGAAGCTTTCTTT. It yields the protein CASSSGQGASDTEAFF.

This rearrangement joins TRBV6-1 to TRBJ2-6; D is uncertain. V dropped 2 bases and J dropped 4 bases, with 6 bases sitting between them. Germline V lookup: CDR1 MNHNS, CDR2 SASEGT. The CDR3 consists of 14 residues. Here the CDR3 reads CASSEWKGANVLTF. Here the CDR3 DNA reads TGTGCCAGCAGTGAATGGAAAGGGGCCAACGTCCTGACTTTC.

This chain links TRBV27 with TRBJ2-7; unclear D gene. Germline V CDR1 and CDR2: MNHEY, SMNVEV (reference sequence). V lost 5 bases and J 7 bases, leaving 9 bases between the germline ends. The CDR3 extends over 11 amino acids. Written as DNA, the CDR3 is TGTGCCAGCAGTCACCTTAGGGAGCAGTACTTC. This codes for CASSHLREQYF.

V and J are TRBV2 and TRBJ1-2; perhaps TRBD1 as D (5 bases). Germline V gives CDR1 SNHLY, CDR2 FYNNEI. Trimming took 4 bases from V and 12 from J, leaving 15 bases between them. The CDR3 runs to 12 residues. The CDR3 region is CASSAPGTDDTF. CDR3 nucleotides: TGTGCCAGCAGTGCTCCAGGGACGGACGACACCTTC.

The CDR3 region is CASTTGGLAGRYNEQFF. CDR3 in DNA: TGTGCCAGCACTACGGGGGGACTAGCGGGAAGATACAATGAGCAGTTCTTC. V is TRBV28 and J is TRBJ2-1, with TRBD2 matching 13 bases. Germline V gene data show CDR1 as MDHEN and CDR2 as SYDVKM. Trimming took 7 bases from V and 4 from J; bases not matched to a gene: 10. The CDR3 sequence is 17 residues long.

The rearrangement joins TRBV3-1 (or the pseudogene TRBV3-2) to TRBJ1-5; D is unclear. Trimming pared 5 bases from V and 3 bases from J, leaving 11 bases between. Germline V gene sequence: CDR1 LGHDT, CDR2 YNNKEL (reference sequence). The CDR3 runs 14 residues. The CDR3 sequence is CASSNLGDNQPQHF. The CDR3 DNA reads TGTGCCAGCAGCAACCTGGGAGACAATCAGCCCCAGCATTTT.

The chain is built from TRBV18 and TRBJ1-1; D is unresolved. Looked up from germline, CDR1 is KGHSH and CDR2 is LQKENI. Trimming removed 3 bases at V and 5 bases at J, with 16 bases between. This CDR3 contains 15 residues. CDR3 residues: CASSPGPEWGTEAFF. In nucleotides, the CDR3 is TGTGCCAGCTCACCCGGGCCTGAATGGGGTACTGAAGCTTTCTTT.